What follows are 32 T cell receptor beta chains derived from one specimen sequenced in a study of shared clonotypes between healthy human individuals. Produced via immunoSEQ multiplex PCR; TCRdb's table is partial and in-frame only. The data show approximately 1,000,000 clones, 78% seen once. Source material: memory CD4+ T cells from PBMCs. Stated subset: CD45RA-negative fraction. These receptors were collected from a man younger than 30 in good health. Some clones in this sample may be carry-over from other donors' samples.

V usage is TRBV29-1 and J usage is TRBJ2-7; a possible D gene is TRBD1 (6 bases). Germline CDR1 and CDR2: SQVTM and ANQGSEA. V gave up 4 bases and J gave up 5 bases, with 18 bases separating them. The CDR3 length is 14 residues. CDR3 nucleotides: TGCAGCGTTGTACAGGGATTGAGGATGGACGAGCAGTACTTC. Residues: CSVVQGLRMDEQYF.

This clone was counted between two and nine times. The chain employs TRBV7-3 and TRBJ1-5; 7 bases are shared with TRBD1. CDR3 size: 15 residues. Germline CDR1 is SGHTA and CDR2 is FQGTGA. V lost 5 bases to trimming and J lost 6 bases; unmatched junction nucleotides: 10. The CDR3 coding sequence is TGTGCCAGCAGCCTGACCGGGACAGTGGGTCAGCCCCAGCATTTT. Translated: CASSLTGTVGQPQHF.

J is TRBJ1-1 and V is TRBV10-3; the D gene is possibly TRBD1 (6 bases). The CDR3 covers 14 residues. Looked up from germline, CDR1 is ENHRY and CDR2 is SYGVKD. Trimming shortened V by 3 bases and J by 4 bases, and 12 bases separated the two germline ends. CDR3 DNA sequence: TGTGCCATCAGTGACGGGGCAGGGGTCACTGAAGCTTTCTTT. It is translated as CAISDGAGVTEAFF.

The J gene is TRBJ2-7, the V gene TRBV18; D could derive from TRBD1 or TRBD2 (5 bases each). This CDR3 spans 13 amino acids. Germline CDR1 reads KGHSH; CDR2 reads LQKENI. V lost 3 bases, J lost 6 bases, and 12 bases lay in between. CDR3 sequence reads: CASSPTRDLEQYF. In DNA form, the CDR3 reads TGTGCCAGCTCACCTACCCGGGACCTCGAGCAGTACTTC.

This chain joins TRBV11-3 and TRBJ2-7, with 12 bases fitting TRBD1. Germline-derived CDR1 and CDR2 are SGHNT and YENEEA. V shed 3 bases, J shed 5 bases, and the junction held 2 bases outside the gene matches. CDR3 size: 14 residues. The CDR3 sequence is CASSLGQGANEQYF. DNA for the CDR3: TGTGCCAGCAGCTTGGGACAGGGGGCCAACGAGCAGTACTTC.

This chain connects TRBV7-9 to TRBJ1-2; unclear D gene. CDR1 is SEHNR, CDR2 FQNEAQ, per germline (reference sequence). V was cut by 1 base and J by 6 bases, with 18 bases left in between. The CDR3 contains 16 residues. The CDR3, as DNA: TGTGCCAGCAGCTTAGATAGGCTGATAACTAAGAATGGCTACACCTTC. As protein: CASSLDRLITKNGYTF.

The chain's CDR3 is CASSAGTGGGEKLFF. The CDR3 DNA reads as TGTGCCAGCAGCGCTGGGACAGGGGGCGGTGAAAAACTGTTTTTT. This chain joins TRBV7-3 and TRBJ1-4, with TRBD1 matching over 12 bases. Germline V lookup: CDR1 SGHTA, CDR2 FQGTGA. V lost 5 bases to trimming and J lost 7 bases; unmatched junction nucleotides: 5. The CDR3 runs to 15 residues.

This clone was picked up one time. The chain combines TRBV4-1 with TRBJ1-6, with 9 bases matching TRBD1. Trimming removed 5 bases from V and 10 bases from J; junction bases left unmatched: 6. The CDR3 is 14 amino acids. Looked up from germline, CDR1 is MGHRA and CDR2 is YSYEKL. CDR3 bases: TGCGCCAGCAGCGCGGGGACAGGGTCCTCACCCCTCCACTTT. This sequence encodes CASSAGTGSSPLHF.

The chain recombines TRBV6-1 with TRBJ2-7; 11 nucleotides line up with TRBD1. Germline values: CDR1 MNHNS, CDR2 SASEGT. The J segment lost 3 bases and the V segment lost 4 bases, leaving 5 bases of the junction unmatched. The CDR3 loop spans 15 amino acids. CDR3 in DNA: TGTGCCAGCAGTGCCTCTGGGACAGGGGGCTACGAGCAGTACTTC. Residues: CASSASGTGGYEQYF.

The rearrangement joins TRBV5-6 to TRBJ1-2; D is possibly TRBD1 (5 bases). V was pared by 1 base and J by 3 bases, with 10 bases between. This CDR3 has 14 amino acids. The germline gives CDR1 SGHDT, CDR2 YYEEEE. DNA for the CDR3: TGTGCCAGCAGCTTGATGGGGACGGACTATGGCTACACCTTC. Protein product: CASSLMGTDYGYTF.

This chain uses TRBV4-1 with TRBJ2-3; 11 bases are shared with TRBD2. With 3 bases clipped from V and 2 bases from J, the junction kept 7 bases outside the gene matches. Germline CDR1 MGHRA, CDR2 YSYEKL. CDR3 length equals 17 residues. DNA of the CDR3: TGCGCCAGCAGCCAGGCAGGGACTAGCGGAACCACAGATACGCAGTATTTT. It specifies CASSQAGTSGTTDTQYF.

J is TRBJ2-7 and V is TRBV5-1; 9 bases fit TRBD2. The length of the CDR3 is 16 residues. Germline V gives CDR1 SGHRS, CDR2 YFSETQ. The J segment lost 0 bases and the V segment lost 0 bases, leaving 4 bases of the junction unmatched. Here the CDR3 DNA reads TGCGCCAGCAGCTTGGAGTCTAGCGGGATCTCCTACGAGCAGTACTTC. Translation: CASSLESSGISYEQYF. Drawing the rest from reference TRBV5-1 and TRBJ2-7, the complete variable domain is KAGVTQTPRYLIKTRGQQVTLSCSPISGHRSVSWYQQTPGQGLQFLFEYFSETQRNKGNFPGRFSGRQFSNSRSEMNVSTLELGDSALYLCASSLESSGISYEQYFGPGTRLTVT.

This clone was observed a single time. The gene calls are TRBV27 and TRBJ1-2; no firm D call. The ends were cut back, 0 bases at V and 7 bases at J, with 15 bases in the middle. Germline V gene sequence: CDR1 MNHEY, CDR2 SMNVEV (reference sequence). The CDR3 extends over 15 amino acids. CDR3 in amino acids: CASSLSGLDLRGYTF. CDR3 sequence (DNA): TGTGCCAGCAGTTTATCGGGCCTGGATCTCCGTGGCTACACCTTC.

The V gene is TRBV19, the J gene TRBJ2-1; a weak D match, TRBD2 (6 bases). V was pared by 9 bases and J by 7 bases, with 22 bases between. This CDR3 spans 15 amino acids. Germline values: CDR1 LNHDA, CDR2 SQIVND (reference sequence). The CDR3 region is CASTPTRQGGNEQFF. The CDR3 DNA reads TGTGCCAGCACGCCGACACGACAAGGAGGGAATGAGCAGTTCTTC.

Worth noting for this clone: This sample includes further DNA sequences coding for the same CDR3. The chain uses TRBV6-1 and TRBJ1-2, with D unresolved. V lost 8 bases to trimming and J lost 3 bases, with 4 bases between them. CDR1 and CDR2 from the germline V gene are MNHNS and SASEGT. The CDR3 loop spans 10 amino acids. This CDR3 is CASSDYGYTF. CDR3 DNA sequence: TGTGCCAGCTCCGACTATGGCTACACCTTC.

Concerning this clone: A much larger clone sits a single nucleotide away, making a read error possible. The chain combines TRBV11-3 with TRBJ1-1; the D is unclear. The V and J ends lost 1 base and 1 base respectively, with 4 bases between them. The CDR3 spans 13 residues. The V gene's germline CDR1 is SGHNT and CDR2 YENEEA. The DNA for the CDR3 is TGTGCCAGCAGCTTAGTGCAGAACACTGAAGCTTTCTTT. Protein sequence: CASSLVQNTEAFF.

J is TRBJ2-7 and V is TRBV5-1, with D hard to call. There are 13 residues in the CDR3. Trimming took off 1 base at V and 7 bases at J, with 12 bases between the two ends. Germline values: CDR1 SGHRS, CDR2 YFSETQ. CDR3 residues: CASSLLGLREQYF. CDR3 DNA: TGCGCCAGCAGCTTGCTGGGCCTAAGGGAGCAGTACTTC.

This rearrangement joins TRBV11-3 to TRBJ2-2; the match to TRBD2 covers 7 bases. The germline V gene has CDR1 SGHNT and CDR2 YENEEA. The CDR3 spans 13 residues. After removal of 5 bases from V and 6 bases from J, the junction contained 3 bases not matched to a gene. The CDR3 DNA reads as TGTGCCAGCAGCCTGCTAGCGGCCGGGGAGCTGTTTTTT. This gives the protein CASSLLAAGELFF. Full variable domain (remainder filled in from reference TRBV11-3 and TRBJ2-2): EAGVVQSPRYKIIEKKQPVAFWCNPISGHNTLYWYLQNLGQGPELLIRYENEEAVDDSQLPKDRFSAERLKGVDSTLKIQPAELGDSAVYLCASSLLAAGELFFGEGSRLTVL.

This clone was counted a few times. Different DNA sequences within this sample yield the same CDR3. This sequence joins TRBV19 and TRBJ1-1; D is perhaps TRBD1 (6 bases). Trimming cost V 3 bases and J 6 bases, with 14 bases left between them. There are 14 residues in the CDR3. From germline, CDR1 is LNHDA and CDR2 SQIVND (reference sequence). Here the CDR3 DNA reads TGTGCCAGTAGTATTGCACAGGGTAACGCTGAAGCTTTCTTT. This sequence encodes CASSIAQGNAEAFF.

The rearrangement uses TRBV27 and TRBJ2-2; weak D call: TRBD2 (6 bases). Germline V gives CDR1 MNHEY, CDR2 SMNVEV (reference sequence). This CDR3 region has 18 residues. Deletions cut 4 bases from V and 1 base from J, with 19 bases between. CDR3 residues: CASSSRPPLARNTGELFF. The CDR3 DNA sequence: TGTGCCAGCAGTTCCCGACCCCCGCTAGCGCGGAACACCGGGGAGCTGTTTTTT.

The CDR3 DNA sequence: TGCAGCGTTGACAGGAGCACAGATACGCAGTATTTT. It yields the protein CSVDRSTDTQYF. The chain couples TRBV29-1 to TRBJ2-3; unclear D gene. V lost 3 bases and J 0 bases, leaving 4 bases between the germline ends. The CDR3 length is 12 residues. The germline V gene encodes CDR1 SQVTM and CDR2 ANQGSEA.

In this sample, this clone turned up once. This rearrangement joins TRBV20-1 to TRBJ2-5; D not certain. Trimming removed 6 bases at V and 4 bases at J, with 9 bases between. The CDR3 has 11 residues. Looked up from germline, CDR1 is DFQATT and CDR2 is SNEGSKA (reference sequence). The CDR3 DNA is TGCAGTGCCCCACCGCTAGAGACCCAGTACTTC. Residues: CSAPPLETQYF.

The chain joins TRBV6-1 to TRBJ2-1; 11 nucleotides line up with TRBD2. V was clipped by 5 bases and J by 5 bases; unmatched bases: 5. From germline, CDR1 is MNHNS and CDR2 SASEGT. The CDR3 is made up of 15 amino acids. CDR3 protein: CASSRGTSGDNEQFF. The CDR3 region has the DNA TGTGCCAGCAGTAGGGGGACTAGCGGAGACAATGAGCAGTTCTTC.

The rearrangement uses TRBV28 and TRBJ1-5, with D perhaps matching TRBD1 (5 bases). The CDR3 has 18 amino acids. Germline V gene data show CDR1 as MDHEN and CDR2 as SYDVKM. V lost 3 bases and J lost 0, with 18 bases in between. The CDR3 sequence is CASSFPPAGANSNQPQHF. In DNA form, the CDR3 reads TGTGCCAGCAGTTTCCCTCCCGCCGGGGCCAATAGCAATCAGCCCCAGCATTTT.

J is TRBJ1-1 and V is TRBV18; D remains unclear. The CDR3 is made up of 14 amino acids. The V gene lost 1 base and the J gene lost 6 bases, with 12 bases spanning the gap. Per germline, CDR1 KGHSH and CDR2 LQKENI. This CDR3 reads CASSPQSSNPEAFF. CDR3 nucleotides: TGTGCCAGCTCACCACAAAGCAGCAACCCTGAAGCTTTCTTT.

This chain joins TRBV5-1 and TRBJ2-2; D is possibly TRBD2 (5 bases). Germline-derived CDR1 and CDR2 are SGHRS and YFSETQ. The CDR3 extends over 15 amino acids. The germline V and J ends were trimmed by 1 base and 1 base, with 8 bases remaining between them. CDR3 DNA: TGCGCCAGCAGCTTGATCGGGGAGAACACCGGGGAGCTGTTTTTT. Translating it yields CASSLIGENTGELFF.

This chain joins TRBV7-9 and TRBJ2-3; D gene uncertain. The V gene lost 5 bases and the J gene lost 3 bases, with 18 bases spanning the gap. The CDR3 has 16 residues. Looked up from germline, CDR1 is SEHNR and CDR2 is FQNEAQ (reference sequence). CDR3 DNA: TGTGCCAGCAGCCCCCATCTCGAGGCGATGACAGATACGCAGTATTTT. It yields the protein CASSPHLEAMTDTQYF.

Of note for this clone: The sample holds other DNA sequences that translate to the same CDR3. The rearrangement joins TRBV18 to TRBJ1-1; D uncertain. The V and J ends lost 3 bases and 0 bases respectively, with 8 bases between them. This CDR3 region has 14 residues. Germline assignment: CDR1 KGHSH and CDR2 LQKENI. The CDR3 here is CASSPGRMNTEAFF. In nucleotides, the CDR3 is TGTGCCAGCTCACCCGGACGGATGAACACTGAAGCTTTCTTT.

The V and J genes are TRBV28 and TRBJ1-1; D possibly corresponds to TRBD1 (5 bases). The CDR3 sequence is 14 residues long. V was cut by 6 bases and J by 8 bases, with 19 bases left in between. Germline loops: CDR1 MDHEN, CDR2 SYDVKM. The chain's CDR3 is CASSPGGVKSEAFF. The CDR3 bases are TGTGCCAGCAGCCCGGGGGGGGTTAAGTCGGAAGCTTTCTTT.

This chain links TRBV5-1 with TRBJ1-2, with D possibly being TRBD1 (5 bases). Deletions cut 6 bases from V and 7 bases from J, with 13 bases between. CDR3 size: 12 residues. Germline values: CDR1 SGHRS, CDR2 YFSETQ. This CDR3 reads CASTSQGLGYTF. The CDR3 DNA reads TGCGCCAGCACTTCTCAGGGCCTTGGCTACACCTTC.

This chain links TRBV28 with TRBJ2-3, with TRBD2 matching 8 bases. Trimming cost V 8 bases and J 5 bases; bases outside gene matches: 12. The length of the CDR3 is 15 residues. CDR1 and CDR2 (germline): MDHEN, SYDVKM. This CDR3 is CASLGLVDAQDTQYF. The CDR3 DNA follows: TGTGCCAGCCTGGGACTAGTCGATGCTCAAGATACGCAGTATTTT.

Notes on this clone: The sample has other DNA sequences that encode this CDR3 too. This chain connects TRBV5-1 to TRBJ2-3; 7 nucleotides line up with TRBD2. CDR3 length: 16 amino acids. The V segment lost 0 bases and the J segment 0 bases; nucleotides outside the gene matches: 4. CDR1 and CDR2 (germline): SGHRS, YFSETQ. CDR3 sequence: CASSLGLAASTDTQYF. DNA of the CDR3: TGCGCCAGCAGCTTGGGCCTAGCGGCTAGCACAGATACGCAGTATTTT.